This TCR beta chain was recorded in a study of cytotoxic CD8 clonotypes in ibrutinib-treated CLL. There are a few counts of this clone. The table came from immunoSEQ multiplex PCR; TCRdb's copy has only in-frame clones and leaves some out. The sample includes around 70,000 clones, 68% of them seen just once. Trimming took 5 bases from V and 4 from J, leaving 8 bases between them. CDR3 length: 12 residues. Germline V CDR1 and CDR2: SGHVS, FQNEAQ. The source was PBMCs, collected after 12 months of ibrutinib treatment. The sequence was obtained from a human donor with chronic lymphocytic leukemia. This chain connects TRBV7-8 to TRBJ1-2; D not certain. In DNA form, the CDR3 reads TGTGCCAGCAGCCCAGATAGCTATGGCTACACCTTC. This translates into CASSPDSYGYTF.